This T cell receptor beta chain was documented in a study of shared clonotypes between healthy human individuals. Donors were Caucasian adults residing in Nashville, Tennessee, USA. The length of the CDR3 is 12 residues. Germline CDR1 and CDR2: MNHNS and SASEGT. Trimming stripped 6 bases from V and 3 bases from J, with 8 bases between. TCRdb keeps only in-frame clones here, not all; method: immunoSEQ multiplex PCR. The repertoire has approximately 2.1 million clones, approximately 95% of them found once; the top ten carry under 0.45%. This clone was seen once. This receptor was taken from a man aged 18-30 years in good health. Some clones in this sample may be carry-over from other donors' samples. The J gene is TRBJ1-1, the V gene TRBV6-1; D remains ambiguous. The sequenced sample was naive CD4+ T cells from PBMCs. The sample's subset: CD45RA+ positively selected. For the CDR3, the DNA is TGTGCCAGCAGCCGGAGGGACACTGAAGCTTTCTTT. Amino acid sequence: CASSRRDTEAFF.